This TCR beta chain was identified in a study of vaccination effects on CD4 cells after COVID-19 (dated by TCRdb to between 2021 and 2023). Concerning the study at large: Two doses of either the BNT162b2 or the mRNA-1273 mRNA SARS-CoV-2 vaccine were administered to participants. In both COVID-19 convalescent patients and infection-naive vaccine recipients, the study compared SARS-CoV-2 spike-specific CD4+ TCR repertoires from before mRNA vaccination with those from after it. A total of approximately 9 COVID-19 convalescent patients and several SARS-CoV-2-naive healthy vaccine recipients were included in the full study. The Oncomine TCR Beta short-read assay on an Illumina iSeq 100 was used to sequence cultures from other donors in the study. The study at large found these results: At late post-vaccination timepoints, both infection-induced and vaccine-induced clones showed marked clonal contraction, consistent with waning T cell responses. Among healthy vaccine recipients, nearly all vaccine-induced clones were SARS-CoV-2 mono-reactive, and just 1 of 255 was cross-reactive with common cold coronaviruses. Only a small number of convalescent patients were included, and no early post-infection timepoints were available, which limited the study.

To identify antigen-specific CD4+ T cell clonotypes by their expansion, the ViraFEST assay first stimulated PBMC with viral peptide pools and then applied TCR sequencing. After around ten days of culture, CD4+ T cells were isolated with the EasySep CD4+ T cell isolation kit. None of the healthy vaccine recipients had a prior SARS-CoV-2 infection, which was confirmed by nucleocapsid antibody tests that came back negative both before and after vaccination. Approximately 2 million PBMC per well were cultured in IMDM with about 4.8% human AB serum, 9 to 10 IU/ml IL-2 and gentamicin, plus 10 ug/ml peptides. Half of the culture medium was replaced with fresh IL-2-containing medium on days 3 and 7. Unless otherwise noted, each peptide stimulation condition was cultured in triplicate wells. Using Ficoll-Paque Plus gradient centrifugation, PBMC were separated from whole blood and then either used fresh or cryopreserved at -140C. The overlapping peptide pools covered the spike proteins of SARS-CoV-2 and of the common cold coronaviruses HCoV-NL63, HCoV-OC43 and HCoV-229E. Genomic DNA was extracted from cultured CD4+ T cells with the QIAamp micro DNA kit.

Comment on this clone: What this receptor recognizes is not known. No base qualities exist here, and no much larger clone lies one base off it.

Library creation used the immunoSEQ multiplex PCR assay. DNA from the cultured, isolated CD4+ T cells was subjected to TCR beta CDR3 sequencing. Per the source publication's procedure: Non-productive TCR sequences were discarded, and reads were trimmed to the CDR3 region, with only CDR3s of 7 or more amino acids retained. Antigen-specific clonotypes were identified using the MANAFEST web app by comparison of expansion in peptide wells against reference cultures. To count as positive, a clone had to show expansion at FDR<0.05 compared with the reference and with all other wells, an odds ratio above 5, and a frequency above 0.1% in two replicate wells. Cross-reactive clonotypes were defined as significantly expanded in SARS-CoV-2 spike wells and in at least one common cold coronavirus spike condition. CDR3 similarity was assessed by Levenshtein distance with the stringdist R package, and unrooted trees were built with ape in R 3.6.1. Drawn from immuneACCESS, this table holds only the in-frame rearrangements with V and J called that TCRdb kept. Clones are partly lost; checked studies trace under half to an unresolved V gene and leave the rest unexplained. V and J calls and clone size are as listed in that table; D and trimming were resolved from the DNA. The sample data list tens of thousands of clones, and 60% to 70% of these were observed just once. The ten largest clonotypes hold roughly 10% of the sample.

In the germline V gene (reference sequence), CDR1 corresponds to LNHNV and CDR2 to YYDKDF. The CDR3 spans 17 residues, from the cysteine through the phenylalanine. CDR3 DNA is the only sequence kept; it has 51 bases, read in frame from the first base. After removal of 0 bases from V and 6 bases from J, the junction retains 11 bases not matched to a gene. The V gene is TRBV15 and the J gene is TRBJ2-3, with TRBD2 matching 8 junction bases. This receptor was obtained from a human donor who received a COVID-19 vaccine. The sequencing here drew on CD4+ T cells from PBMCs cultured with HCoV-NL63 spike peptides, taken before COVID-19 vaccination. In the paper's terms, the cell subset or site label means: HCoV-NL63 spike overlapping peptide pool stimulation. This receptor has the CDR3 CATSRDRLALSGDTQYF. The DNA sequence is as follows: TGTGCCACCAGCAGAGATAGACTAGCGCTTTCGGGGGATACGCAGTATTTT. Extended through the reference TRBV15 and TRBJ2-3 proteins, this CDR3 yields the full variable domain: DAMVIQNPRYQVTQFGKPVTLSCSQTLNHNVMYWYQQKSSQAPKLLFHYYDKDFNNEADTPDNFQSRRPNTSFCFLDIRSPGLGDTAMYLCATSRDRLALSGDTQYFGPGTRLTVL.